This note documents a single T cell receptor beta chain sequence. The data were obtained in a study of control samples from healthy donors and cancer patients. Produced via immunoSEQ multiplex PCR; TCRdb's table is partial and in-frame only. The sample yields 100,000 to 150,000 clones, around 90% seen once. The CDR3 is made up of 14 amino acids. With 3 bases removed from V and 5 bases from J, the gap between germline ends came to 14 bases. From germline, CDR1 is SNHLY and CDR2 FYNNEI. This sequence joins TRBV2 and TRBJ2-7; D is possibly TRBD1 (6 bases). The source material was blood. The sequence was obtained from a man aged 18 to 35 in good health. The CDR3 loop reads CASSEAPGHNEQYF. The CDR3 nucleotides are TGTGCCAGCAGTGAGGCCCCGGGACACAACGAGCAGTACTTC.